Listed below are T cell receptor beta chains from one sample, sequenced in a study of T cell changes during pregnancy in multiple sclerosis. Method: immunoSEQ multiplex PCR; TCRdb's copy keeps in-frame clones and lacks some. The sample lists roughly 76,000 clones, about nine tenths occurring once. The specimen comprised CD4+ T cells from peripheral blood mononuclear cells, sampled in the second trimester of pregnancy. The receptors here all came from a female donor with multiple sclerosis, enrolled in a pregnancy study. Each CDR3 is given with its conserved first and last residue. The D gene is left open where the match is weak. A row's size may be missing; if present it is once, few, many or a size class.

>TRBV7-8|TRBD1|TRBJ2-5|-
CASSVRTGGGAETQYF
TGTGCCAGCAGCGTAAGAACAGGGGGCGGCGCGGAGACCCAGTACTTC
>TRBV4-3|-|TRBJ1-5|-
CASSQDSLGWPQHF
TGCGCCAGCAGCCAAGATTCCCTCGGGTGGCCCCAGCATTTT
>TRBV6-5|TRBD2|TRBJ2-7|-
CASSPGTSATYEQYF
TGTGCCAGCAGCCCCGGGACTAGCGCCACCTACGAGCAGTACTTC
>TRBV29-1|TRBD1|TRBJ2-4|-
CSVTGKNIQYF
TGCAGCGTGACAGGGAAAAACATTCAGTACTTC
>TRBV27|-|TRBJ2-1|-
CASSRVQYNEQFF
TGTGCCAGCAGTCGGGTCCAGTACAATGAGCAGTTCTTC
>TRBV29-1|-|TRBJ2-2|-
CSVAAQKNTGELFF
TGCAGCGTTGCAGCACAGAAGAACACCGGGGAGCTGTTTTTT
>TRBV28|TRBD1|TRBJ1-4|-
CASSDPGQRNEKLFF
TGTGCCAGCAGTGATCCGGGACAGCGTAATGAAAAACTGTTTTTT
>TRBV9|TRBD2|TRBJ2-2|-
CASSVGVREDSNTGELFF
TGTGCCAGCAGCGTAGGTGTCCGGGAGGATTCGAACACCGGGGAGCTGTTTTTT
>TRBV29-1|-|TRBJ2-6|-
CSVGVTGSYSGANVLTF
TGCAGCGTTGGGGTCACAGGAAGCTACTCTGGGGCCAACGTCCTGACTTTC
>TRBV30|TRBD1|TRBJ2-7|-
CAWSVPRQGREQYF
TGTGCCTGGAGTGTACCCCGACAGGGACGCGAGCAGTACTTC
>TRBV6-5|-|TRBJ1-2|-
CASRGGAPLSEGYTF
TGTGCCAGCAGGGGGGGGGCCCCCTTATCTGAGGGCTACACCTTC
>TRBV19|-|TRBJ1-1|-
CASIGARQTNTEAFF
TGTGCCAGTATCGGTGCTCGACAGACAAACACTGAAGCTTTCTTT
>TRBV30|TRBD1|TRBJ1-1|-
CAGHRGRGFTEAFF
TGTGCCGGACACAGGGGGCGAGGATTCACTGAAGCTTTCTTT
>TRBV7-9|-|TRBJ1-1|-
CASRRTGMNTEAFF
TGTGCCAGCAGAAGGACGGGGATGAACACTGAAGCTTTCTTT
>TRBV6-1|TRBD2|TRBJ2-7|-
CASRTSGSYEQYF
TGTGCCAGCAGGACTAGCGGGAGCTACGAGCAGTACTTC
>TRBV18|TRBD1|TRBJ2-2|-
CASSSTTGQGGAGELFF
TGTGCCAGCTCATCGACTACGGGACAGGGAGGAGCCGGGGAGCTGTTTTTT
>TRBV19|TRBD1|TRBJ1-3|-
CASSGTGSPGNTIYF
TGTGCCTCCTCCGGGACAGGGTCGCCTGGAAACACCATATATTTT
>TRBV5-6|TRBD2|TRBJ2-5|few
CASSPRLAGVGETQYF
TGTGCCAGCAGCCCACGACTAGCGGGAGTAGGGGAGACCCAGTACTTC
>TRBV7-3|-|TRBJ2-1|-
CASSLGVHNEQFF
TGTGCCAGCAGCCTAGGGGTCCACAATGAGCAGTTCTTC
>TRBV9|TRBD2|TRBJ2-5|-
CASSVAGYGTIAPETQYF
TGTGCCAGCAGCGTAGCTGGATACGGGACTATCGCCCCGGAGACCCAGTACTTC
>TRBV27|TRBD1|TRBJ1-6|-
CASSINRGRGSPLHF
TGTGCCAGCAGTATAAACAGGGGGCGAGGGTCACCCCTCCACTTT
>TRBV19|TRBD1|TRBJ1-5|-
CASSTRTGRWVNQPQHF
TGTGCCAGTAGTACGCGGACAGGCAGGTGGGTCAATCAGCCCCAGCATTTT
>TRBV29-1|-|TRBJ1-2|-
CSVFGQLNYGYTF
TGCAGCGTCTTTGGACAGCTTAACTATGGCTACACCTTC
>TRBV6-5|-|TRBJ2-1|-
CASSYSVGEQFF
TGTGCCAGCAGTTACTCGGTCGGGGAGCAGTTCTTC
>TRBV11-1|TRBD1|TRBJ2-1|-
CASSPPGQGLDEQFF
TGTGCCAGCAGTCCACCGGGACAGGGACTGGATGAGCAGTTCTTC